The T cell receptor (beta chain) described here comes from a study of blood T cell repertoires in COVID-19. In the original processing: Amplification with reference gene primers provided the estimates of nucleated cell counts. The repertoire was sequenced with immunoSEQ multiplex PCR; TCRdb's copy has only in-frame clones and lacks some. The D gene and trimming were derived from the DNA, and the V and J assignments and clone size from that table. The table includes some 110,000 clones, about 85% detected once. V lost 6 bases and J 3 bases, leaving 15 bases between the germline ends. The CDR3 has 14 amino acids. Germline assignment: CDR1 MDHEN and CDR2 SYDVKM.

This clonotype was sampled from a middle-aged man with acute or convalescent COVID-19. The sequencing sample was made of peripheral blood. This rearrangement joins TRBV28 to TRBJ2-7, with a possible D match to TRBD1 (6 bases). This chain's CDR3 is CASRSQGSFYEQYF. The DNA for the CDR3 is TGTGCCAGCAGAAGTCAGGGGTCCTTCTACGAGCAGTACTTC.